Sequencing of this TCR beta chain was carried out in a study of T cells after yellow fever vaccination. Study findings and constraints: Contaminants from the bulk population, in the form of abundant clonotypes, could be found in FACS-sorted repertoires. A faster peak, day 5 versus 15, was reached by the weaker secondary response.

TCRdb re-called the 5' RACE reads through MiXCR, storing one row per CDR3 protein. The sample holds some 300,000 distinct CDR3 sequences, roughly 9% seen once. This CDR3 is 14 amino acids long. CDR1 and CDR2 (germline): DFQATT, SNEGSKA (reference sequence). Deletions cut 1 base from V and 4 bases from J, with 13 bases between. A remark on this clonotype: What it binds is unknown.

The clonotype was recovered from a man aged 18-30 years who received the YFV17D yellow fever vaccine. This chain links TRBV20-1 with TRBJ1-2; D remains unclear. This material consisted of CD4+ T cells sorted from PBMCs, taken 5 days after the yellow fever booster vaccination. The CDR3 sequence: CSARGSNPLYGYTF. For the CDR3, the DNA is TGCAGTGCTAGAGGTAGCAACCCCCTCTATGGCTACACCTTC.